This T cell receptor (beta chain) stems from a study of T-cell reconstitution after alpha-beta-depleted transplantation in children. CDR1 is LGHDT, CDR2 YNNKEL, per germline (reference sequence). Including both end residues, the CDR3 is 14 amino acids long. Study results and limitations: Diversity and T-cell counts at one year after transplant derived mostly from new T cells. Alpha-beta T cells about two months after transplant reportedly derived from several hundred expanded graft clones. Diversity of TCRbeta at day 60 was high in some patients, arising from surviving recipient T cells and thymic progenitors.

As for this clonotype: The antigen is undetermined. This CDR3 fails to terminate in the conserved phenylalanine or tryptophan, so it likely reflects a read error. No DNA is shown, since the ends of the CDR3 on it are uncertain; the CDR3 is the one TCRdb lists.

Construction of the TCRbeta library involved unique molecular identifiers. TCRdb ran MiXCR on the PCR reads and lists one entry per CDR3 protein. The sample shows over 150,000 distinct CDR3 sequences, about 7% of them seen only once. This TCR was sampled from a boy aged 2-15 years with acute lymphoblastic leukemia, due to receive a stem cell transplant. The J gene is TRBJ1-4, the V gene TRBV3-1; the D call in the table, TRBD1, was not verified against the DNA. The sample consisted of PBMCs, taken before TCRalphabeta/CD19-depleted stem cell transplant. CDR3: CASSQDGGTPYIQL.